Listed below are T cell receptor beta chains from one sample, sequenced in a study of radiotherapy plus CTLA-4 blockade in lung cancer. Only in-frame clones appear in the TCRdb table, and some are missing; sequencing was by immunoSEQ multiplex PCR. The profile shows about 66,000 clones, around 81% of them singletons. The sample here was peripheral blood, taken from a patient treated with radiotherapy plus ipilimumab. The receptors here all came from a human donor with non-small cell lung cancer who had a partial response to radiotherapy plus ipilimumab. CDR3s include the opening cysteine and the closing phenylalanine or tryptophan. The D gene is left open where the match is weak. Expanded clones are given a class, and other clones once, few, many or no size at all.

V gene: TRBV19
clone size: NA
D gene: NA
J gene: TRBJ1-4
CDR3 protein: CASSRGRVDEKLFF
CDR3 DNA: TGTGCCAGCTCTAGGGGCAGAGTGGATGAAAAACTGTTTTTT

V gene: TRBV6-5
clone size: NA
D gene: NA
J gene: TRBJ1-5
CDR3 protein: CASRPRGTSNQPQHF
CDR3 DNA: TGTGCCAGCAGGCCAAGGGGGACTAGCAATCAGCCCCAGCATTTT

V gene: TRBV6-1
clone size: NA
D gene: NA
J gene: TRBJ1-3
CDR3 protein: CASSAGLGNTIYF
CDR3 DNA: TGTGCCAGCAGCGCGGGCCTGGGAAACACCATATATTTT

V gene: TRBV10-3
clone size: NA
D gene: NA
J gene: TRBJ1-5
CDR3 protein: CAISKGGGRGDQPQHF
CDR3 DNA: TGTGCCATCAGCAAGGGGGGGGGCCGCGGCGATCAGCCCCAGCATTTT

V gene: TRBV10-3
clone size: NA
D gene: TRBD1
J gene: TRBJ1-1
CDR3 protein: CAISVGQGANTEAFF
CDR3 DNA: TGTGCCATCAGTGTAGGACAGGGGGCGAACACTGAAGCTTTCTTT

V gene: TRBV21-1
clone size: NA
D gene: NA
J gene: TRBJ2-5
CDR3 protein: CASSKGTGKETQYF
CDR3 DNA: TGTGCCAGCAGCAAAGGGACAGGGAAAGAGACCCAGTACTTC

V gene: TRBV5-1
clone size: NA
D gene: TRBD2
J gene: TRBJ2-7
CDR3 protein: CASSGGLAGGYEQYF
CDR3 DNA: TGCGCCAGCAGCGGCGGACTAGCGGGAGGGTACGAGCAGTACTTC

V gene: TRBV6-5
clone size: NA
D gene: TRBD1
J gene: TRBJ1-1
CDR3 protein: CASGDRGSDTEAFF
CDR3 DNA: TGTGCCAGCGGAGACAGGGGGTCGGACACTGAAGCTTTCTTT

V gene: TRBV21-1
clone size: NA
D gene: NA
J gene: TRBJ1-4
CDR3 protein: CASSKRIGGGEKLFF
CDR3 DNA: TGTGCCAGCAGCAAAAGGATCGGAGGAGGTGAAAAACTGTTTTTT

V gene: TRBV28
clone size: NA
D gene: NA
J gene: TRBJ1-3
CDR3 protein: CASSFLGAPSRGNTIYF
CDR3 DNA: TGTGCCAGCAGTTTCTTGGGGGCGCCCAGTAGAGGAAACACCATATATTTT

V gene: TRBV6-6
clone size: NA
D gene: NA
J gene: TRBJ1-1
CDR3 protein: CASKVGDTEAFF
CDR3 DNA: TGTGCCAGCAAGGTCGGGGACACTGAAGCTTTCTTT

V gene: TRBV7-9
clone size: NA
D gene: TRBD2
J gene: TRBJ2-7
CDR3 protein: CASSTTSGEQYF
CDR3 DNA: TGTGCCAGCAGCACGACTAGCGGCGAGCAGTACTTC

V gene: TRBV5-5
clone size: NA
D gene: TRBD1
J gene: TRBJ1-5
CDR3 protein: CASSQTGGNQPQHF
CDR3 DNA: TGTGCCAGCAGCCAGACAGGGGGCAATCAGCCCCAGCATTTT

V gene: TRBV7-9
clone size: NA
D gene: TRBD1
J gene: TRBJ1-1
CDR3 protein: CASSLARGQGTEAFF
CDR3 DNA: TGTGCCAGCAGCTTAGCTCGGGGACAGGGCACTGAAGCTTTCTTT

V gene: TRBV19
clone size: NA
D gene: TRBD1
J gene: TRBJ1-2
CDR3 protein: CASSAGQFYGYTF
CDR3 DNA: TGTGCCAGTAGTGCGGGACAGTTTTATGGCTACACCTTC

V gene: TRBV5-1
clone size: NA
D gene: TRBD2
J gene: TRBJ2-1
CDR3 protein: CASSPRTSGRTNEQFF
CDR3 DNA: TGCGCCAGCAGCCCCAGGACTAGCGGGAGAACCAATGAGCAGTTCTTC

V gene: TRBV6-5
clone size: NA
D gene: NA
J gene: TRBJ2-7
CDR3 protein: CASGKVQTYSYEQYF
CDR3 DNA: TGTGCCAGCGGTAAGGTCCAGACTTACTCCTACGAGCAGTACTTC

V gene: TRBV2
clone size: NA
D gene: TRBD2
J gene: TRBJ2-7
CDR3 protein: CASTGGGTNSYEQYF
CDR3 DNA: TGTGCCAGCACCGGAGGTGGGACTAACTCCTACGAGCAGTACTTC

V gene: TRBV7-6
clone size: few
D gene: NA
J gene: TRBJ2-1
CDR3 protein: CASSFGSLNEQFF
CDR3 DNA: TGTGCCAGCAGCTTCGGGAGTCTCAATGAGCAGTTCTTC

V gene: TRBV5-3
clone size: NA
D gene: NA
J gene: TRBJ1-4
CDR3 protein: CARSLVTSGEKLFF
CDR3 DNA: TGTGCCAGAAGCTTAGTTACTTCGGGTGAAAAACTGTTTTTT

V gene: TRBV7-8
clone size: NA
D gene: NA
J gene: TRBJ1-5
CDR3 protein: CASSLAGSPTEPQHF
CDR3 DNA: TGTGCCAGCAGCTTAGCGGGGAGTCCGACGGAGCCCCAGCATTTT

V gene: TRBV5-6
clone size: NA
D gene: TRBD1
J gene: TRBJ2-3
CDR3 protein: CASSLDTGQGFPDTQYF
CDR3 DNA: TGTGCCAGCAGCTTGGACACGGGACAGGGTTTTCCAGATACGCAGTATTTT

V gene: TRBV23-1
clone size: once
D gene: TRBD2
J gene: TRBJ2-3
CDR3 protein: CASRTREGLPDTQYF
CDR3 DNA: TGCGCCAGCCGCACTAGGGAGGGCCTCCCAGATACGCAGTATTTT

V gene: TRBV9
clone size: NA
D gene: NA
J gene: TRBJ1-2
CDR3 protein: CASSVDEGYGYTF
CDR3 DNA: TGTGCCAGCAGCGTAGACGAGGGCTATGGCTACACCTTC

V gene: TRBV9
clone size: NA
D gene: NA
J gene: TRBJ2-1
CDR3 protein: CASRDNRHNEQFF
CDR3 DNA: TGTGCCAGCAGAGACAACCGGCACAATGAGCAGTTCTTC

V gene: TRBV29-1
clone size: NA
D gene: TRBD2
J gene: TRBJ2-1
CDR3 protein: CSVRMGTTYNEQFF
CDR3 DNA: TGCAGCGTTCGGATGGGGACTACCTACAATGAGCAGTTCTTC

V gene: TRBV6-5
clone size: NA
D gene: NA
J gene: TRBJ2-1
CDR3 protein: CASKSGISYNEQFF
CDR3 DNA: TGTGCCAGCAAGTCCGGGATCTCCTACAATGAGCAGTTCTTC

V gene: TRBV7-9
clone size: NA
D gene: NA
J gene: TRBJ2-5
CDR3 protein: CASSLRVGEPVQYF
CDR3 DNA: TGTGCCAGCAGCTTAAGGGTGGGAGAACCGGTCCAGTACTTC

V gene: TRBV5-4
clone size: once
D gene: TRBD2
J gene: TRBJ2-1
CDR3 protein: CASSLTLAGIEQFF
CDR3 DNA: TGTGCCAGCAGCCTCACACTAGCGGGAATTGAGCAGTTCTTC

V gene: TRBV30
clone size: few
D gene: TRBD2
J gene: TRBJ2-3
CDR3 protein: CAWTRASGSTDTQYF
CDR3 DNA: TGTGCCTGGACAAGGGCTAGCGGGAGCACAGATACGCAGTATTTT

V gene: TRBV30
clone size: NA
D gene: NA
J gene: TRBJ1-2
CDR3 protein: CAWSHRGANYGYTF
CDR3 DNA: TGTGCCTGGAGTCACCGGGGGGCTAACTATGGCTACACCTTC

V gene: TRBV6-1
clone size: once
D gene: TRBD2
J gene: TRBJ2-7
CDR3 protein: CASSLSSGSSYEQYF
CDR3 DNA: TGTGCCAGCAGCCTATCTAGCGGGTCCTCCTACGAGCAGTACTTC

V gene: TRBV7-3
clone size: NA
D gene: NA
J gene: TRBJ2-1
CDR3 protein: CASSLNGFNPEQFF
CDR3 DNA: TGTGCCAGCAGCTTAAACGGTTTCAACCCTGAGCAGTTCTTC

V gene: TRBV14
clone size: NA
D gene: TRBD2
J gene: TRBJ2-2
CDR3 protein: CASSATSGRALGELFF
CDR3 DNA: TGTGCCAGCAGCGCCACTAGCGGGAGGGCTCTCGGGGAGCTGTTTTTT

V gene: TRBV30
clone size: NA
D gene: NA
J gene: TRBJ1-1
CDR3 protein: CAWSPTGGEAFF
CDR3 DNA: TGTGCCTGGAGCCCGACAGGAGGTGAAGCTTTCTTT

V gene: TRBV7-9
clone size: NA
D gene: NA
J gene: TRBJ1-3
CDR3 protein: CASSPGQLLSGNTIYF
CDR3 DNA: TGTGCCAGCAGCCCCGGACAGCTCCTCTCTGGAAACACCATATATTTT

V gene: TRBV5-1
clone size: NA
D gene: NA
J gene: TRBJ1-4
CDR3 protein: CASSLEAGTNEKLFF
CDR3 DNA: TGCGCCAGCAGCTTGGAAGCAGGGACAAATGAAAAACTGTTTTTT

V gene: TRBV7-9
clone size: NA
D gene: NA
J gene: TRBJ2-1
CDR3 protein: CASSFPISGALSYNEQFF
CDR3 DNA: TGTGCCAGCAGCTTCCCAATTAGCGGTGCCCTCTCCTACAATGAGCAGTTCTTC

V gene: TRBV5-1
clone size: few
D gene: TRBD1
J gene: TRBJ2-3
CDR3 protein: CASSTGQGETDTQYF
CDR3 DNA: TGCGCCAGCAGCACAGGACAGGGGGAAACAGATACGCAGTATTTT

V gene: TRBV6-5
clone size: NA
D gene: NA
J gene: TRBJ2-5
CDR3 protein: CASSYSGRTAQYF
CDR3 DNA: TGTGCCAGCAGTTATTCAGGCCGGACAGCCCAGTACTTC

V gene: TRBV11-3
clone size: NA
D gene: TRBD1
J gene: TRBJ2-3
CDR3 protein: CASSPTGEDTQYF
CDR3 DNA: TGTGCCAGCAGCCCGACAGGGGAAGATACGCAGTATTTT

V gene: TRBV10-3
clone size: NA
D gene: NA
J gene: TRBJ2-7
CDR3 protein: CAIRGQGEQYF
CDR3 DNA: TGTGCCATCAGGGGACAAGGCGAGCAGTACTTC

V gene: TRBV5-1
clone size: few
D gene: TRBD2
J gene: TRBJ2-1
CDR3 protein: CASSLRPSGRNEQFF
CDR3 DNA: TGCGCCAGCAGCTTGCGACCTAGCGGTCGCAATGAGCAGTTCTTC

V gene: TRBV18
clone size: NA
D gene: NA
J gene: TRBJ2-2
CDR3 protein: CASSPPNGRDTGELFF
CDR3 DNA: TGTGCCAGCTCACCACCGAATGGCAGGGACACCGGGGAGCTGTTTTTT